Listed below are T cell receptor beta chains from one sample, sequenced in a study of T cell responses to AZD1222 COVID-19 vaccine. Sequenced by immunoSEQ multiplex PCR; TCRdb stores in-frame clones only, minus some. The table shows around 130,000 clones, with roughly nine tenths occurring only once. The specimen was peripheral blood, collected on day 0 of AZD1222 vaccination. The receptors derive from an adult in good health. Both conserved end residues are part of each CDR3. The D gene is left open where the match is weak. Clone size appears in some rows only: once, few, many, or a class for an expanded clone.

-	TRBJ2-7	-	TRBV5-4	TGTGCCAGCAGCGTCGACCCGGGACCCTCCTCCTACGAGCAGTACTTC	CASSVDPGPSSYEQYF
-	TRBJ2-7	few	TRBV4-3	TGCGCCAGCAGCCAAGATAGGGCCTACGAGCAGTACTTC	CASSQDRAYEQYF
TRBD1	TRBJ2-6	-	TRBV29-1	TGCAGCGTTTCCCGGGACAGGGTCCCTGGGGCCAACGTCCTGACTTTC	CSVSRDRVPGANVLTF
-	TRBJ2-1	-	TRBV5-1	TGCGCCAGCAGCCCCGGACAGCATGAGCAGTTCTTC	CASSPGQHEQFF
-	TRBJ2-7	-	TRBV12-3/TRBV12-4	TGTGCCAGCAGTCACGGGGGCTACGAGCAGTACTTC	CASSHGGYEQYF
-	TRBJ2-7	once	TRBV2	TGTGCCAGCAGTGACAGCAACGATTACGAGCAGTACTTC	CASSDSNDYEQYF
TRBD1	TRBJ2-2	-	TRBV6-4	TGTGCCAGCAGCACCGGGACAGGGCACACCGGGGAGCTGTTTTTT	CASSTGTGHTGELFF
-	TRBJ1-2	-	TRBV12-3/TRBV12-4	TGTGCCAGCAGTTTTAGCAGGATGGGCTACACCTTC	CASSFSRMGYTF
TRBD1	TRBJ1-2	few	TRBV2	TGTGCCAGCAGTGAATTGGGACAGTTCGACTATGGCTACACCTTC	CASSELGQFDYGYTF
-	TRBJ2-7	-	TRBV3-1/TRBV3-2	TGTGCCAGCAGCCAAGCCTACGAGCAGTACTTC	CASSQAYEQYF
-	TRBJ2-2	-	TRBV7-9	TGTGCCAGCAGCCTTAGCGGCACCGGGGAGCTGTTTTTT	CASSLSGTGELFF
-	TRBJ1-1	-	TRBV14	TGTGCCAGCAGCCAAGGACGGGGCTACACTGAAGCTTTCTTT	CASSQGRGYTEAFF
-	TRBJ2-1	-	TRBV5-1	TGCGCCAGCAGCTTGGGGCTGTCAAATGAGCAGTTCTTC	CASSLGLSNEQFF
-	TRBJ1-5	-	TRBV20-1	TGCAGTGCTAGTCCGGTGATGTTCAGCAATCAGCCCCAGCATTTT	CSASPVMFSNQPQHF
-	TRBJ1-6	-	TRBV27	TGTGCCAGCATGAATCAGGGAAATAATTCACCCCTCCACTTT	CASMNQGNNSPLHF
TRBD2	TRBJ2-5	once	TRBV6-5	TGTGCCAGCAGTTACTCCCCGGGACTAGCGGGAGAGACCCAGTACTTC	CASSYSPGLAGETQYF
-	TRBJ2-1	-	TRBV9	TGTGCCAGCAGCGGGCAGGGATTTGAGCAGTTCTTC	CASSGQGFEQFF
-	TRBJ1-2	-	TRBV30	TGTGCCAGACAGCAGGGGAAAGGCTACACCTTC	CARQQGKGYTF
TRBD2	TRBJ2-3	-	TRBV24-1	TGTGCCACCAGTGACCTTAGCGGGACGACAGATACGCAGTATTTT	CATSDLSGTTDTQYF
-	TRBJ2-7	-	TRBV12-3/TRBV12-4	TGTGCCAGCAGTTTAAAATACGAGCAGTACTTC	CASSLKYEQYF
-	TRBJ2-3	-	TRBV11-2	TGTGCCAGCAGCTTAGCCGGTAACGCAGCAGATACGCAGTATTTT	CASSLAGNAADTQYF
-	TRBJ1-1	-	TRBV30	TGTGCCTGGAGTGTACTAAAGGGGGTTCGGCCTGAAGCTTTCTTT	CAWSVLKGVRPEAFF
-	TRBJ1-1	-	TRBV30	TGTGCCTGGAGTGTAGGGTTCCGTGGGACTGAAGCTTTCTTT	CAWSVGFRGTEAFF
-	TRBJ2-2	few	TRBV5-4	TGTGCCAGCAGGCAGGCCCACACCGGGGAGCTGTTTTTT	CASRQAHTGELFF
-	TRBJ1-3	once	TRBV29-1	TGCAGCGTGACGGCGGCTGGAAACACCATATATTTT	CSVTAAGNTIYF
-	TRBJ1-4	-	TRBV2	TGTGCCAGCAGTGGCCCATCTGGGGAAAAACTGTTTTTT	CASSGPSGEKLFF
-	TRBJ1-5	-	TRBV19	TGTGCCAGTAGAACGACAGGAATTAGCAATCAGCCCCAGCATTTT	CASRTTGISNQPQHF
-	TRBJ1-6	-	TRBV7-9	TGTGCCAGCAGCTTGTCATCGGGAGATTCACCCCTCCACTTT	CASSLSSGDSPLHF
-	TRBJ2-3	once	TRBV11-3	TGTGCCAGCAGCAACACAGATACGCAGTATTTT	CASSNTDTQYF
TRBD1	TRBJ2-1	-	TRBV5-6	TGTGCCAGCACCTGGACAGGGGATATTAGTGAGCAGTTCTTC	CASTWTGDISEQFF
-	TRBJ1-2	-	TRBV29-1	TGCAGCGTTGAAGAAATCTATGGCTACACCTTC	CSVEEIYGYTF
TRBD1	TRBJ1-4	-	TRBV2	TGTGCCAGCGTGTATACAGGGGGGACGTTTTTT	CASVYTGGTFF
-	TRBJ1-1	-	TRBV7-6	TGTGCCAGCAGCCCACGAAGCGACACTGAAGCTTTCTTT	CASSPRSDTEAFF
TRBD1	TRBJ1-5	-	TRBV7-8	TGTGCCAGCGGCGAGACAGGGTCGGATCAGCCCCAGCATTTT	CASGETGSDQPQHF
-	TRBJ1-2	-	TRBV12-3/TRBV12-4	TGTGCCAGCAGTTTTCGGGCCTATGGCTACACCTTC	CASSFRAYGYTF
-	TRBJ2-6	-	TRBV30	TGTGCCCTCCTACCGGGACGTCTCTCTGGGGCCAACGTCCTGACTTTC	CALLPGRLSGANVLTF
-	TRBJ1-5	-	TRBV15	TGTGCCACCAGCAGAACAGGGTTTAGTCAGCCCCAGCATTTT	CATSRTGFSQPQHF
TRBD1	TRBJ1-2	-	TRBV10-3	TGTGCCATCAGTGTGGACAGGGTTGACTATGGCTACACCTTC	CAISVDRVDYGYTF
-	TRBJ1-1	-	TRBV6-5	TGTGCCAGCAGTTACTTCGGAGGGATGAACACTGAAGCTTTCTTT	CASSYFGGMNTEAFF
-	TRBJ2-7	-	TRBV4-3	TGCGCCAGCAGCCAAGAGGCCAGGAGCTCCTACGAGCAGTACTTC	CASSQEARSSYEQYF
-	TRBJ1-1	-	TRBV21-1	TGTGCCAGCAGCAAAATGGGGGACAGGCCGCTCACTGAAGCTTTCTTT	CASSKMGDRPLTEAFF
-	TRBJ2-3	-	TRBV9	TGTGCCAGCAGCGTAGGCAGGAGCACAGATACGCAGTATTTT	CASSVGRSTDTQYF
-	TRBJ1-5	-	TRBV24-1	TGTGCCACCAGTGATGGGGGTTATCAGCCCCAGCATTTT	CATSDGGYQPQHF
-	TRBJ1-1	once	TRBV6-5	TGTGCCAGCAGTTACTTAGGGGACACTGAAGCTTTCTTT	CASSYLGDTEAFF
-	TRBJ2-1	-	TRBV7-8	TGTGCCAGCAGCATCAACTCCGGGGGAGACGATGAGCAGTTCTTC	CASSINSGGDDEQFF
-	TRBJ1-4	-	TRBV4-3	TGCGCCAGCAGCCAATATGACACCGTCACTGAAAAACTGTTTTTT	CASSQYDTVTEKLFF